The next 5 T cell receptor beta chains were all read from a single sample in a study of lymphopenia after photon versus proton radiotherapy. Produced via immunoSEQ multiplex PCR; TCRdb's table is partial and in-frame only. The sample records 20,000 to 25,000 clones, around 84% being singletons. The starting material was peripheral blood, obtained from a patient treated with photon-based radiotherapy. The receptors come from a man in his sixties with pancreatic cancer.

The chain carries TRBV5-6 and TRBJ1-2, with D uncertain. The CDR3 is 13 residues long. V gave up 3 bases and J gave up 4 bases, with 10 bases separating them. In germline, CDR1 is SGHDT, CDR2 YYEEEE. CDR3 sequence: CASSSGVGYGYTF. In DNA form, the CDR3 reads TGTGCCAGCAGCTCCGGGGTGGGCTATGGCTACACCTTC.

This clone turned up a few times. In DNA, the CDR3 is TGTGCCAGCAGCTTTAATGGAAACACCATATATTTT. This encodes CASSFNGNTIYF. This chain uses TRBV7-9 with TRBJ1-3, with D unresolved. V was trimmed by 3 bases and J by 3 bases, leaving 3 bases between them. CDR1 and CDR2 from the germline V gene are SEHNR and FQNEAQ (reference sequence). The CDR3 spans 12 residues.

The chain uses TRBV4-1 and TRBJ1-1; 10 positions agree with TRBD1. Germline lookup yields CDR1 MGHRA and CDR2 YSYEKL. CDR3 length equals 17 residues. Losses at the gene ends were 2 bases for V and 5 bases for J; bases not matched to a gene: 11. CDR3: CASSQSGTGVGLTEAFF. The DNA for the CDR3 is TGCGCCAGCAGCCAATCCGGGACAGGGGTTGGCTTGACTGAAGCTTTCTTT.

This chain uses TRBV5-6 with TRBJ2-3; 12 bases match TRBD2. With 1 base clipped from V and 4 bases from J, the junction kept 7 bases outside the gene matches. Germline CDR1 is SGHDT and CDR2 is YYEEEE. The CDR3 covers 17 residues. The CDR3 DNA reads TGTGCCAGCAGCTTGCCTAGCGGGGGGGCCGGGGCAGATACGCAGTATTTT. It translates to CASSLPSGGAGADTQYF.

V is TRBV6-4 and J is TRBJ1-2, with D maybe TRBD1 (5 bases). Germline V lookup: CDR1 MRHNA, CDR2 SNTAGT. V dropped 7 bases and J dropped 7 bases, with 16 bases sitting between them. There are 13 residues in the CDR3. CDR3 nucleotide sequence: TGTGCCAGCAACCGGACAACAACAGGTGGCTACACCTTC. Translating gives CASNRTTTGGYTF.